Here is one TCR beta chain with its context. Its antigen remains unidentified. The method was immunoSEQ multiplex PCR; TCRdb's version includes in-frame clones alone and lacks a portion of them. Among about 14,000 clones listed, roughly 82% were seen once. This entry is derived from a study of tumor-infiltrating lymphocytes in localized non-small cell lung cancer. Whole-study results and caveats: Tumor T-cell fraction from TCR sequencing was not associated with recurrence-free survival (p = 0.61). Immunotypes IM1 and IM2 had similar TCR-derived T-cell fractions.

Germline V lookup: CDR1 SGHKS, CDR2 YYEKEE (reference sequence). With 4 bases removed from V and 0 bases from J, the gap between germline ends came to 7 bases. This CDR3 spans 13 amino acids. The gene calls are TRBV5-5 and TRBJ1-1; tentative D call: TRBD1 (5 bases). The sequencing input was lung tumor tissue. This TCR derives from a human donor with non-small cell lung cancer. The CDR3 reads CASSRDLNTEAFF. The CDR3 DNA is TGTGCCAGCAGCCGGGACCTGAACACTGAAGCTTTCTTT.